This entry concerns a single TCR beta chain. This clonotype appeared many times. This clone's antigen is unknown. Base qualities are not provided; no much larger clone lies one nucleotide away. TCRdb records Illumina HiSeq 1500 as the sequencer. TCRdb reworked the public reads: Q25 trimming with fastp, MiXCR clone assembly, productive beta chains retained. Entries that share a CDR3 protein sequence are merged under the most common genes and DNA. Counted in this sample were almost 300,000 distinct CDR3 sequences; roughly a tenth of them appeared once. Less than 3% of the sample is in the top ten clones. V and J are truncated by 0 bases and 0 bases respectively, leaving an intervening sequence of 12 bases. Counted from cysteine to phenylalanine, this CDR3 has 17 amino acids. The read is trimmed to its CDR3 DNA, 51 bases read in frame from base 1. The germline V gene (reference sequence) gives CDR1 as LNHNV and CDR2 as YYDKDF.

This specimen belongs to a study of T cell repertoires in cytomegalovirus infection (dated by TCRdb to between 2018 and 2021). Regarding the complete study: Donor HLA type was relevant to the analysis, as public TCR beta signatures indicated carriage of CMV infection together with the matching HLA type.

The research as a whole found: The ex vivo response was dominated by HLA-C-restricted CMV-specific TCR beta clonotypes, which also provided the single most frequent clonotype in two of eight donors. In both this cohort and an independent cohort of some 350 donors, the cumulative frequency of public TCR beta family members distinguished carriers of CMV infection plus the relevant HLA type.

The receptor was derived from a human donor in good health (CMV status not recorded). Some clones in this sample may be carry-over from other donors' samples. The specimen was PBMCs. This receptor chain uses TRBV15 and TRBJ1-3; TRBD1 could be the D gene, as 5 bases match. The CDR3 loop reads CATSREPGLVSGNTIYF. The DNA reads as follows: TGTGCCACCAGCAGAGAGCCAGGGCTGGTCTCTGGAAACACCATATATTTT.